This T cell receptor (beta chain) is drawn from a study of control samples from healthy donors and cancer patients. Repertoires were generated with immunoSEQ multiplex PCR, while TCRdb's copy carries only in-frame clones and drops some. The table records 130,000 to 150,000 clones, roughly 92% of them present only once. This CDR3 has 16 amino acids. Unmatched junction bases numbered 15, after V lost 5 bases and J lost 7 bases. CDR1 is MNHNY, CDR2 SVGAGI, per germline (reference sequence). This sequence originates from a man under 40 in good health. Sequenced sample: blood. This chain joins TRBV6-6 and TRBJ2-7, with 9 bases fitting TRBD2. As DNA, the CDR3 is TGTGCCAGCAGTAACGCTCGAGCGGGGGGAATTAGAGAGCAGTACTTC. Encoded protein: CASSNARAGGIREQYF.